The rows below give T cell receptor beta chains drawn from one sample of a study of monozygotic twins with inflammatory bowel disease. With the 5' RACE reads reprocessed, TCRdb shows one record per CDR3 protein and no DNA. The specimen's table records about 420,000 distinct CDR3 sequences. Sequenced material: blood. These receptors all come from a human donor with ulcerative colitis or Crohn's disease, or a healthy co-twin of an affected twin (not recorded which). Both conserved end residues are part of each CDR3.

J | V | CDR3
TRBJ1-2 | TRBV3-1 | CASSQGLRAGYTF
TRBJ2-7 | TRBV7-2 | CASGRGGEQYF
TRBJ2-7 | TRBV5-1 | CASSLFDRRYSYEQYF
TRBJ2-3 | TRBV4-2 | CASSQDSGEGRTDTQYF
TRBJ1-1 | TRBV20-1 | CSAAGTVNTEAFF
TRBJ1-2 | TRBV27 | CASSISGRVYGYTF
TRBJ2-3 | TRBV23-1 | CASSPNGTGGLEDTQYF
TRBJ2-1 | TRBV12-3/TRBV12-4 | CASAGRRSYNEQFF
TRBJ1-1 | TRBV20-1 | CSARDRSLGTEAFF
TRBJ2-3 | TRBV3-1 | CASSHGAGGPTDTQYF
TRBJ2-5 | TRBV9 | CASSVDRTGETQYF
TRBJ2-2 | TRBV7-2 | CASSSGRELFF
TRBJ2-5 | TRBV24-1 | CATSDPGQLYQETQYF
TRBJ2-3 | TRBV4-1 | CASSLTSGPTTDTQYF